This passage covers 32 T cell receptor beta chains from one sample sequenced in a study of control samples from healthy donors and cancer patients. The data were produced by immunoSEQ multiplex PCR, yet TCRdb's version contains in-frame clones alone and is incomplete. The sample carries 110,000 to 150,000 clones, 75% to 90% recorded once. The sequenced sample was blood. Receptors were obtained from a man younger than 45 in good health.

The chain has TRBV5-6 and TRBJ2-1, with 9 bases aligning to TRBD1. Germline V gene sequence: CDR1 SGHDT, CDR2 YYEEEE. Germline trimming cut 0 bases from V and 9 bases from J; bases unmatched to any gene: 7. The CDR3 has 15 amino acids. CDR3 sequence (DNA): TGTGCCAGCAGCTTGGGGACAGGGGACGGGGGTGAGCAGTTCTTC. It yields the protein CASSLGTGDGGEQFF. Full variable domain (missing parts from reference TRBV5-6 and TRBJ2-1): DAGVTQSPTHLIKTRGQQVTLRCSPKSGHDTVSWYQQALGQGPQFIFQYYEEEERQRGNFPDRFSGHQFPNYSSELNVNALLLGDSALYLCASSLGTGDGGEQFFGPGTRLTVL.

This clone was observed a few times. This chain joins TRBV10-3 and TRBJ2-7, with 9 nucleotides matching TRBD1. Germline V lookup: CDR1 ENHRY, CDR2 SYGVKD. Unmatched junction bases numbered 10, after V lost 7 bases and J lost 3 bases. This CDR3 region has 15 residues. The CDR3 region has the DNA TGTGCCATCAAGGATGACGGGACAGGGATCTACGAGCAGTACTTC. The encoded protein is CAIKDDGTGIYEQYF.

The chain joins TRBV7-9 to TRBJ1-5; 8 bases line up with TRBD1. The CDR3 length is 14 residues. Germline lookup yields CDR1 SEHNR and CDR2 FQNEAQ (reference sequence). V dropped 1 base and J dropped 4; count of bases not matched to a gene: 0. In DNA, the CDR3 is TGTGCCAGCAGCTTAGGACAGGGGAATCAGCCCCAGCATTTT. Amino acid sequence: CASSLGQGNQPQHF.

The V call is TRBV3-1 (or the pseudogene TRBV3-2), the J call TRBJ2-7; possibly TRBD1 for D (5 bases). Germline V lookup: CDR1 LGHDT, CDR2 YNNKEL (reference sequence). V lost 6 bases and J 2 bases, leaving 20 bases between the germline ends. The length of the CDR3 is 16 residues. The CDR3, as DNA: TGTGCCAGCAGGGGGCCTACCGGCCGTCTTACCTACGAGCAGTACTTC. Residues: CASRGPTGRLTYEQYF.

The chain carries TRBV29-1 and TRBJ2-3; the D is unclear. Per the germline V gene, CDR1 is SQVTM and CDR2 is ANQGSEA. CDR3 length: 15 residues. Trimming took off 8 bases at V and 5 bases at J, with 23 bases between the two ends. The CDR3 loop is CSIPGPKFWEDTQYF. The CDR3, as DNA: TGCAGCATCCCTGGACCGAAATTTTGGGAAGATACGCAGTATTTT.

The rearrangement uses TRBV13 and TRBJ2-2; D gene ambiguous. Trimming pared 8 bases from V and 1 base from J, leaving 11 bases between. This CDR3 spans 14 amino acids. The germline V gene has CDR1 PRHDT and CDR2 FYEKMQ (reference sequence). In DNA, the CDR3 is TGTGCCAGCGGGTGGGGTCGGAACACCGGGGAGCTGTTTTTT. Residues: CASGWGRNTGELFF.

This chain connects TRBV19 to TRBJ1-5, with 8 bases fitting TRBD1. CDR1 and CDR2 (germline): LNHDA, SQIVND (reference sequence). This CDR3 has 15 amino acids. With V trimmed by 7 bases and J by 6 bases, 11 bases remained unmatched. The CDR3 DNA reads as TGTGCCAGTACAAGTGGACAGGGTTTCGGTCAGCCCCAGCATTTT. It encodes CASTSGQGFGQPQHF.

The CDR3 DNA reads TGTGCAAGTCGCTTAGTCCGGGAGTCCTACAATGAGCAGTTCTTC. This sequence encodes CASRLVRESYNEQFF. The chain couples TRBV12-2 to TRBJ2-1; the table calls TRBD2, which could not be checked here. TRBV12-2 corresponds to a pseudogene. This CDR3 region has 15 residues.

The chain recombines TRBV6-2 or TRBV6-3 with TRBJ2-7, with TRBD2 identical over 11 bases. Per germline, CDR1 MNHEY and CDR2 SVGEGT. The CDR3 is 15 residues long. Losses at the gene ends were 4 bases for V and 4 bases for J; bases not matched to a gene: 6. The CDR3: CASSFVTSGSYEQYF. For the CDR3, the DNA is TGTGCCAGCAGTTTTGTTACTAGCGGGAGTTACGAGCAGTACTTC.

In its sample, this clone was seen a few times. The chain joins TRBV21-1 to TRBJ2-1; the DNA was not compared with TRBD1, the D call given in the table. TRBV21-1 is noted as a pseudogene. This CDR3 spans 16 amino acids. Here the CDR3 DNA reads TGTGCCAGCAGCAAAGGGGGCAGGGGCAACAACAATGAGCAGTTCTTC. Translating it yields CASSKGGRGNNNEQFF.

The chain couples TRBV4-2 to TRBJ1-3, with D possibly being TRBD1 (5 bases). Trimming pared 1 base from V and 2 bases from J, leaving 15 bases between. This CDR3 spans 17 amino acids. Germline assignment: CDR1 LGHNA and CDR2 YNFKEQ. This CDR3 is CASSQAGRGGPGNTIYF. CDR3 nucleotides: TGTGCCAGCAGCCAAGCGGGGAGGGGAGGGCCTGGAAACACCATATATTTT.

This clone has a single count. The chain is built from TRBV7-2 and TRBJ2-7; TRBD1 is a possible D gene (6 bases). Trimming left V 0 bases short and J 3 bases short, with 24 bases between. CDR1 is SGHTA and CDR2 is FQGNSA in the germline V gene. This CDR3 spans 19 amino acids. The chain's CDR3 is CASSLAGRGSRGFIYEQYF. CDR3 nucleotides: TGTGCCAGCAGCTTAGCTGGTAGGGGGAGCAGGGGCTTTATCTACGAGCAGTACTTC.

This rearrangement joins TRBV4-1 to TRBJ2-3; D not resolved. This CDR3 region has 15 residues. The V gene's germline CDR1 is MGHRA and CDR2 YSYEKL. Trimming cost V 2 bases and J 4 bases, with 13 bases left between them. CDR3 nucleotide sequence: TGCGCCAGCAGCCAACATGGTGCAGCCGCAGATACGCAGTATTTT. As protein: CASSQHGAAADTQYF.

J is TRBJ2-7 and V is TRBV19; possible D gene TRBD2, 6 bases. The CDR3 is made up of 19 amino acids. Per germline, CDR1 LNHDA and CDR2 SQIVND (reference sequence). Trimming removed 3 bases at V and 3 bases at J, with 27 bases between. The CDR3 DNA reads as TGTGCCAGTAGTATTGGGCGGCGGGATGGTGGTCTTTCTGTCTACGAGCAGTACTTC. This codes for CASSIGRRDGGLSVYEQYF.

Within the sample, this clone is medium-sized. The V and J genes are TRBV6-4 and TRBJ2-3; D is ambiguous. This CDR3 comprises 13 residues. Trimming stripped 3 bases from V and 0 bases from J, with 4 bases between. Germline V gives CDR1 MRHNA, CDR2 SNTAGT. This CDR3 is CASSERSTDTQYF. The CDR3 DNA reads TGTGCCAGCAGTGAGCGGAGCACAGATACGCAGTATTTT.

The genes are TRBV6-2 or TRBV6-3 and TRBJ1-1; 11 nucleotides align to TRBD1. From germline, CDR1 is MNHEY and CDR2 SVGEGT. V trimming: 6 bases; J trimming: 4 bases; junction bases outside the gene matches: 7. This CDR3 contains 15 residues. This CDR3 reads CASSDSGTGGTEAFF. The CDR3 bases are TGTGCCAGCAGCGACTCCGGGACAGGGGGCACTGAAGCTTTCTTT.

The chain uses TRBV7-2 and TRBJ1-5, with D unclear. Trimming cost V 2 bases and J 5 bases, with 7 bases left between them. This CDR3 is built from 13 residues. Per germline, CDR1 SGHTA and CDR2 FQGNSA. The CDR3 DNA is TGTGCCAGCAGCTTAATGAGGGATCAGCCCCAGCATTTT. It specifies CASSLMRDQPQHF.

The V gene is TRBV3-1 (or the pseudogene TRBV3-2), the J gene TRBJ1-2, with D perhaps TRBD1 (6 bases). Germline values: CDR1 LGHDT, CDR2 YNNKEL (reference sequence). This CDR3 contains 15 residues. Deletions cut 0 bases from V and 8 bases from J, with 16 bases between. CDR3 sequence: CASSQEGNRVKGYTF. The CDR3 DNA sequence: TGTGCCAGCAGCCAAGAGGGGAACAGGGTAAAAGGCTACACCTTC.

This chain links TRBV18 with TRBJ2-1; 10 positions agree with TRBD1. The V and J ends lost 2 bases and 6 bases, in that order; junction bases with no gene match: 4. Germline CDR1 KGHSH, CDR2 LQKENI. The CDR3 covers 15 residues. The CDR3 region has the DNA TGTGCCAGCTCACCAGTGGGACAGGGGACCAATGAGCAGTTCTTC. This sequence encodes CASSPVGQGTNEQFF.

To note about this clone: The same CDR3 is also encoded by other DNA sequences in this sample. The J gene is TRBJ2-7, the V gene TRBV6-2 or TRBV6-3; D could derive from TRBD1 or TRBD2 (5 bases each). CDR1 and CDR2 from the germline V gene are MNHEY and SVGEGT. Trimming cost V 0 bases and J 3 bases, with 9 bases left between them. The CDR3 covers 14 residues. The CDR3 DNA is TGTGCCAGCAGTTACTCGGGGGTGGGCTACGAGCAGTACTTC. Translated, it gives CASSYSGVGYEQYF.

The rearrangement joins TRBV30 to TRBJ2-5; tentative D call: TRBD2 (5 bases). Germline V CDR1 and CDR2: GTSNPN, SVGIG (reference sequence). Trimming took 2 bases from V and 5 from J, leaving 12 bases between them. There are 13 residues in the CDR3. CDR3 protein: CAWSRAPGETQYF. Here the CDR3 DNA reads TGTGCCTGGAGTAGGGCGCCGGGGGAGACCCAGTACTTC.

The rearrangement uses TRBV18 and TRBJ1-2; D call uncertain. V lost 1 base and J lost 3, with 6 bases in between. The CDR3 spans 13 residues. The germline gives CDR1 KGHSH, CDR2 LQKENI. CDR3 nucleotide sequence: TGTGCCAGCTCACCACGCGGGGACTATGGCTACACCTTC. Amino acids: CASSPRGDYGYTF.

V and J are TRBV7-2 and TRBJ2-7; D might be TRBD1 (6 bases). The CDR3 is 16 residues long. Germline CDR1 and CDR2: SGHTA and FQGNSA. Trimming took 1 base from V and 0 from J, leaving 13 bases between them. Written as DNA, the CDR3 is TGTGCCAGCAGCTTAGAATGGCAGGGGAGCTCCTACGAGCAGTACTTC. This encodes CASSLEWQGSSYEQYF.

This clone has more than one count but fewer than ten. The V and J genes are TRBV10-2 and TRBJ2-7, with 11 bases lining up with TRBD1. CDR3 length: 14 amino acids. The V gene end was trimmed by 4 bases and the J gene end by 3 bases; junction bases not matched to a gene: 2. CDR1 and CDR2 from the germline V gene are WSHSY and SAAADI. This CDR3 is CASSVGTGGYEQYF. For the CDR3, the DNA is TGCGCCAGCAGTGTGGGGACAGGGGGCTACGAGCAGTACTTC.

This clone was seen a few times. The rearrangement links TRBV6-5 to TRBJ2-2, with D unclear. Germline assignment: CDR1 MNHEY and CDR2 SVGAGI. This CDR3 is built from 15 residues. V lost 6 bases and J 0 bases, leaving 11 bases between the germline ends. The CDR3 spells CASSPTVANTGELFF. The CDR3 DNA reads TGTGCCAGCAGCCCGACTGTCGCGAACACCGGGGAGCTGTTTTTT.

This chain uses TRBV2 with TRBJ1-1, with 9 bases that match TRBD1. Per germline, CDR1 SNHLY and CDR2 FYNNEI. The CDR3 contains 15 residues. V trimming: 4 bases; J trimming: 1 base; junction bases outside the gene matches: 4. The CDR3 protein is CASSGHRGPNTEAFF. CDR3 bases: TGTGCCAGCAGTGGCCACAGGGGGCCGAACACTGAAGCTTTCTTT.

The chain uses TRBV20-1 and TRBJ2-5; D might be TRBD2 (7 bases). The CDR3 is 11 residues long. V gave up 7 bases and J gave up 5 bases, with 11 bases separating them. The germline V gene encodes CDR1 DFQATT and CDR2 SNEGSKA (reference sequence). CDR3 nucleotides: TGCAGTGTAGGGGGGGCTGAGACCCAGTACTTC. This encodes CSVGGAETQYF.

The table lists this clone with a count of one. The V gene is TRBV19, the J gene TRBJ2-3; TRBD1 matches at 8 bases. Looked up from germline, CDR1 is LNHDA and CDR2 is SQIVND (reference sequence). The CDR3 runs to 13 residues. V lost 7 bases, J lost 3 bases, and 3 bases stayed unmatched. CDR3 sequence: CASTRQGTDTQYF. The DNA of the CDR3 is TGTGCCAGTACCCGACAGGGGACAGATACGCAGTATTTT.

This chain connects TRBV6-5 to TRBJ2-2; TRBD2 is a possible D gene (5 bases). Germline CDR1 reads MNHEY; CDR2 reads SVGAGI. The CDR3 has 13 amino acids. Trimming removed 8 bases at V and 6 bases at J, with 13 bases between. CDR3 in amino acids: CASRSGGAGELFF. CDR3 DNA: TGTGCCAGCCGCTCAGGAGGCGCCGGGGAGCTGTTTTTT.

This clone was recorded only once. The CDR3 DNA reads as TGTGCCAGCAGATCCCGAGCGAGCTCCTACGAGCAGTACTTC. Protein product: CASRSRASSYEQYF. This chain links TRBV6-6 with TRBJ2-7, with unresolved D. This CDR3 contains 14 residues. Germline V lookup: CDR1 MNHNY, CDR2 SVGAGI (reference sequence). Trimming removed 6 bases at V and 0 bases at J, with 12 bases between.

The chain employs TRBV3-1 (or the pseudogene TRBV3-2) and TRBJ2-3, with 7 positions matching TRBD2. V lost 1 base, J lost 4 bases, and 5 bases stayed unmatched. The CDR3 totals 15 residues. The V gene's germline CDR1 is LGHDT and CDR2 YNNKEL (reference sequence). In DNA form, the CDR3 reads TGTGCCAGCAGCCAAGTTTCGGGAGGTGCAGATACGCAGTATTTT. Its translation is CASSQVSGGADTQYF.

The chain uses TRBV11-2 and TRBJ2-3; D ambiguous. V lost 10 bases and J lost 1, with 6 bases in between. Germline CDR1 reads SGHAT; CDR2 reads FQNNGV. This CDR3 comprises 11 residues. In DNA form, the CDR3 reads TGTGCCACCGCCCGCACAGATACGCAGTATTTT. This sequence encodes CATARTDTQYF.